The 32 T cell receptor beta chains listed next were all sequenced from one sample in a study of monozygotic twins with inflammatory bowel disease. For each CDR3 protein, TCRdb gives one entry from its re-call of the 5' RACE reads, without DNA. Listed are some 150,000 distinct CDR3 sequences; 2.4% falls within the top ten. The sequenced sample consisted of blood. These receptors all stem from a human donor with ulcerative colitis or Crohn's disease, or a healthy co-twin of an affected twin (not recorded which).

CDR3 amino acids: CASSPRRAEYTGELFF. This chain uses TRBV5-1 with TRBJ2-2. CDR1 and CDR2 from the germline V gene are SGHRS and YFSETQ. The CDR3 runs to 16 residues.

The chain combines TRBV7-9 with TRBJ2-7; TCRdb lists TRBD1, though no DNA is available to test this call. Germline CDR1 and CDR2: SEHNR and FQNEAQ (reference sequence). The CDR3 spans 13 residues. CDR3 amino acids: CASSPPSPFEQYF.

This sequence joins TRBV2 and TRBJ2-7; TCRdb indicates TRBD1, and absent DNA this call remains unverified. The CDR3 has 12 residues. Per the germline V gene, CDR1 is SNHLY and CDR2 is FYNNEI. The CDR3 protein is CASSLDRVVQYF.

The rearrangement links TRBV28 to TRBJ1-2. This CDR3 spans 12 amino acids. The germline V gene encodes CDR1 MDHEN and CDR2 SYDVKM. CDR3 amino acids: CATSSRVYGYTF.

The gene calls are TRBV29-1 and TRBJ1-1; TCRdb indicates TRBD1, and absent DNA this call remains unverified. Germline assignment: CDR1 SQVTM and CDR2 ANQGSEA. The CDR3 consists of 14 residues. The CDR3 region is CSVRAQGARTEAFF.

The chain joins TRBV11-3 to TRBJ2-1. The CDR3 is made up of 14 amino acids. CDR1 and CDR2 (germline): SGHNT, YENEEA. CDR3 in amino acids: CASSLVEQDNEQFF.

The chain links TRBV3-1 to TRBJ2-1; no DNA is available, so the TRBD1 call from TCRdb remains unchecked. The germline gives CDR1 LGHDT, CDR2 YNNKEL (reference sequence). This CDR3 comprises 13 residues. CDR3 sequence: CASSPDSYNAQFF.

This chain connects TRBV4-1 to TRBJ1-5. This CDR3 is built from 17 residues. The germline CDR1 and CDR2 sequences are MGHRA and YSYEKL. The CDR3 reads CASSQDSGELSNQPQHF.

The chain links TRBV5-1 to TRBJ1-2. This CDR3 contains 14 residues. Germline assignment: CDR1 SGHRS and CDR2 YFSETQ. The CDR3 sequence is CASSLESYWYGYTF.

The chain uses TRBV7-9 and TRBJ2-3. The length of the CDR3 is 11 residues. In germline, CDR1 is SEHNR, CDR2 FQNEAQ (reference sequence). CDR3 protein: CAFGGTDTQYF.

The chain uses TRBV28 and TRBJ1-6. This CDR3 is 13 amino acids long. Germline V lookup: CDR1 MDHEN, CDR2 SYDVKM. Here the CDR3 reads CASGRSYNSPLHF.

The V and J genes are TRBV7-9 and TRBJ2-1; without DNA, the TCRdb call of TRBD2 cannot be checked. CDR3 length: 16 residues. Germline loops: CDR1 SEHNR, CDR2 FQNEAQ (reference sequence). CDR3 sequence: CASRTSGSGSYNEQFF.

The chain employs TRBV5-4 and TRBJ2-2; TCRdb's D call of TRBD2 is untestable without DNA. Germline CDR1 is SGHNT and CDR2 is YYREEE (reference sequence). The CDR3 runs to 15 residues. CDR3 in amino acids: CASSSQGTSTGELFF. The complete variable domain, with remaining parts taken from reference TRBV5-4 and TRBJ2-2, reads ETGVTQSPTHLIKTRGQQVTLRCSSQSGHNTVSWYQQALGQGPQFIFQYYREEENGRGNFPPRFSGLQFPNYSSELNVNALELDDSALYLCASSSQGTSTGELFFGEGSRLTVL.

This chain uses TRBV20-1 with TRBJ2-1; TCRdb's D call of TRBD1 is untestable without DNA. Germline-derived CDR1 and CDR2 are DFQATT and SNEGSKA (reference sequence). This CDR3 is 14 amino acids long. CDR3 sequence reads: CSARSPVVADEQFF.

V gene TRBV10-3 combines with J gene TRBJ2-7; with no DNA, the TCRdb D assignment of TRBD2 cannot be verified. Germline CDR1 ENHRY, CDR2 SYGVKD. This CDR3 spans 17 amino acids. The CDR3 reads CAISDAKLAVSSYEQYF.

The CDR3 loop is CASGLAGGTYNEQFF. V usage is TRBV7-2 and J usage is TRBJ2-1. This CDR3 contains 15 residues. Germline V gene data show CDR1 as SGHTA and CDR2 as FQGNSA.

The chain couples TRBV19 to TRBJ1-5; with no DNA, the TCRdb D assignment of TRBD1 cannot be verified. CDR3 length: 14 amino acids. Germline V gene sequence: CDR1 LNHDA, CDR2 SQIVND (reference sequence). Here the CDR3 reads CASGYRGRNQPQHF.

V usage is TRBV5-1 and J usage is TRBJ2-7; the TCRdb call, TRBD1, lacks DNA for checking. CDR3 length equals 14 residues. The germline V gene encodes CDR1 SGHRS and CDR2 YFSETQ. CDR3 residues: CASSQLTGSYEQYF.

The chain employs TRBV5-1 and TRBJ2-1; the TRBD1 assignment by TCRdb is unverifiable without DNA. The CDR3 has 16 residues. The V gene's germline CDR1 is SGHRS and CDR2 YFSETQ. Here the CDR3 reads CASSRSLGGRYNEQFF.

This chain links TRBV7-9 with TRBJ2-7; TCRdb gives TRBD1 as the D gene, but with no DNA this cannot be confirmed. CDR1 SEHNR and CDR2 FQNEAQ come from the germline V gene (reference sequence). The CDR3 extends over 13 amino acids. The CDR3 sequence: CASSRDTAYEQYF. The full variable domain, its missing parts supplied by reference TRBV7-9 and TRBJ2-7, is DTGVSQNPRHKITKRGQNVTFRCDPISEHNRLYWYRQTLGQGPEFLTYFQNEAQLEKSRLLSDRFSAERPKGSFSTLEIQRTEQGDSAMYLCASSRDTAYEQYFGPGTRLTVT.

The V call is TRBV5-1, the J call TRBJ2-3; the D gene TCRdb calls, TRBD1, cannot be checked with no DNA. Germline loops: CDR1 SGHRS, CDR2 YFSETQ. The CDR3 length is 14 residues. This CDR3 is CASSSTGGRDTQYF. The whole variable domain, filled in from reference TRBV5-1 and TRBJ2-3, reads KAGVTQTPRYLIKTRGQQVTLSCSPISGHRSVSWYQQTPGQGLQFLFEYFSETQRNKGNFPGRFSGRQFSNSRSEMNVSTLELGDSALYLCASSSTGGRDTQYFGPGTRLTVL.

The chain carries TRBV20-1 and TRBJ1-2; the TCRdb call, TRBD1, lacks DNA for checking. The CDR3 spans 14 residues. Germline CDR1 is DFQATT and CDR2 is SNEGSKA (reference sequence). The CDR3 sequence: CSARGLGQAYGYTF.

The chain is built from TRBV4-3 and TRBJ1-6; the D gene TCRdb calls, TRBD1, cannot be checked with no DNA. CDR3 length: 17 amino acids. CDR1 and CDR2 from the germline V gene are LGHNA and YSLEER. CDR3 sequence reads: CASSHEPPTGDNSPPHF.

The chain links TRBV7-6 to TRBJ1-1; TCRdb names TRBD1, which stays unverified in the absence of DNA. The CDR3 extends over 18 amino acids. Per the germline V gene, CDR1 is SGHVS and CDR2 is FNYEAQ. Here the CDR3 reads CASSLVGQGSNMNTEAFF. Drawing the rest from reference TRBV7-6 and TRBJ1-1, the complete variable domain is GAGVSQSPRYKVTKRGQDVALRCDPISGHVSLYWYRQALGQGPEFLTYFNYEAQQDKSGLPNDRFSAERPEGSISTLTIQRTEQRDSAMYRCASSLVGQGSNMNTEAFFGQGTRLTVV.

The V call is TRBV20-1, the J call TRBJ2-5; the D gene TCRdb calls, TRBD1, cannot be checked with no DNA. This CDR3 region has 15 residues. Looked up from germline, CDR1 is DFQATT and CDR2 is SNEGSKA (reference sequence). The CDR3 sequence: CSARDLAGEGETQYF.

The CDR3: CASSGLVNTEAFF. J is TRBJ1-1 and V is TRBV5-1. There are 13 residues in the CDR3. The V gene's germline CDR1 is SGHRS and CDR2 YFSETQ.

V gene TRBV5-1 combines with J gene TRBJ1-5; TCRdb's D gene call, TRBD1, goes unchecked for lack of DNA. CDR1 SGHRS and CDR2 YFSETQ come from the germline V gene. This CDR3 contains 15 residues. CDR3 sequence reads: CASSLDRGSNQPQHF.

The chain carries TRBV6-5 and TRBJ1-4. This CDR3 has 14 amino acids. Germline CDR1 is MNHEY and CDR2 is SVGAGI. The CDR3 reads CASSYAGVGPKLFF.

The chain has TRBV7-2 and TRBJ2-3. The CDR3 is made up of 13 amino acids. Germline assignment: CDR1 SGHTA and CDR2 FQGNSA. The CDR3 here is CASSLAQEDTQYF.

The chain carries TRBV7-2 and TRBJ2-7; TCRdb gives TRBD1 as the D gene, but with no DNA this cannot be confirmed. Germline V CDR1 and CDR2: SGHTA, FQGNSA. The CDR3 is made up of 12 amino acids. CDR3 loop: CASSYNRDEQYF. The entire variable domain, with the rest obtained from reference TRBV7-2 and TRBJ2-7, is as follows: GAGVSQSPSNKVTEKGKDVELRCDPISGHTALYWYRQSLGQGLEFLIYFQGNSAPDKSGLPSDRFSAERTGGSVSTLTIQRTQQEDSAVYLCASSYNRDEQYFGPGTRLTVT.

The chain is built from TRBV20-1 and TRBJ2-6; TCRdb lists TRBD1, though no DNA is available to test this call. This CDR3 is built from 14 residues. The germline gives CDR1 DFQATT, CDR2 SNEGSKA (reference sequence). The CDR3 sequence is CSVATGDGANVLTF.

The gene calls are TRBV7-2 and TRBJ2-1; the D call from TCRdb, TRBD1, cannot be confirmed without DNA. The CDR3 consists of 15 residues. Germline V CDR1 and CDR2: SGHTA, FQGNSA. CDR3 residues: CASSFSGWGNNEQFF.